Detailed here is one TCR beta chain. Sequencing used immunoSEQ multiplex PCR; TCRdb keeps in-frame clones, though not all of them. The repertoire has roughly 420,000 clones, approximately 88% of them found once; the top ten carry around 3.6%. Trimming shortened V by 4 bases and J by 8 bases, and 15 bases separated the two germline ends. Germline loops: CDR1 LGHDT, CDR2 YNNKEL (reference sequence). The CDR3 has 14 residues. The record originates from a study of Ad26.COV2.S vaccination and SARS-CoV-2 variants. As to treatment: roughly 19 received Ad26.COV2.S at low or high dose, single or two shots; 5 received placebo; per-sample allocation not given. Day 63 after the first vaccine or placebo injection was the time point for sampling. In Boston, the donor was an adult between 18-55 years of age.

Sample: peripheral blood, taken in a trial of Ad26.COV2.S vaccine versus placebo. The V and J genes are TRBV3-1 (or the pseudogene TRBV3-2) and TRBJ2-1; unclear D gene. The TCR comes from a person aged 18-65 years who received the Ad26.COV2.S COVID-19 vaccine or a placebo. The CDR3 here is CASSPYKFGDEQFF. The CDR3 DNA is TGTGCCAGCAGCCCCTATAAATTCGGTGATGAGCAGTTCTTC.